The source of this TCR beta chain is a study of T cells in Graves' hyperthyroidism and ophthalmopathy. In the case of this clonotype: The germline gene is not matched at one end of the junction; a read error may be the cause.

What was amplified from RNA transcripts were TCR beta CDR3 regions. Researchers ran a first-round RT-PCR on the TCR CDR3 using the HTBI primer set. TCRdb fed the multiplex PCR reads into MiXCR, producing one record per CDR3 protein. In the table there are roughly 840,000 distinct CDR3 sequences, about 38% of which are singletons. This CDR3 contains 13 residues. Sample: blood. This sequence was found in a young man with Graves' hyperthyroidism. The V gene is TRBV12-3 or TRBV12-4, the J gene TRBJ1-1; no clear D gene. The CDR3 region has the DNA TGTGCCGGCAGTCCTGGTCGGGTCAGACAAGCTTTCTTT. Translation gives CAGSPGRVRQAFF.